Sequencing of this TCR beta chain was carried out in a study of response to subunit inactivated influenza vaccine. This clonotype has only a few counts. Its antigen is not identified. TCRdb processed the RT-PCR reads anew with MiXCR; each CDR3 protein has one entry. The sample holds 250,000 to 350,000 distinct CDR3 sequences; 22% are singletons and the top ten take 10%. Study-wide points: The authors suggested that few new T cells are recruited per seasonal influenza vaccination.

Trimming cost V 7 bases and J 0 bases; bases outside gene matches: 4. Germline-derived CDR1 and CDR2 are LNHDA and SQIVND (reference sequence). The CDR3 runs 15 residues. The rearrangement links TRBV19 to TRBJ1-5, with TRBD1 matching 9 bases. The receptor was derived from a man in his fifties or sixties who received an inactivated influenza vaccine. The sequencing here drew on PBMCs from blood, taken 21 months after vaccination. Here the CDR3 reads CASIRDRDSNQPQHF. CDR3 nucleotides: TGTGCCAGTATCCGGGACAGGGATAGCAATCAGCCCCAGCATTTT. The whole variable domain, filled in from reference TRBV19 and TRBJ1-5, reads DGGITQSPKYLFRKEGQNVTLSCEQNLNHDAMYWYRQDPGQGLRLIYYSQIVNDFQKGDIAEGYSVSREKKESFPLTVTSAQKNPTAFYLCASIRDRDSNQPQHFGDGTRLSIL.